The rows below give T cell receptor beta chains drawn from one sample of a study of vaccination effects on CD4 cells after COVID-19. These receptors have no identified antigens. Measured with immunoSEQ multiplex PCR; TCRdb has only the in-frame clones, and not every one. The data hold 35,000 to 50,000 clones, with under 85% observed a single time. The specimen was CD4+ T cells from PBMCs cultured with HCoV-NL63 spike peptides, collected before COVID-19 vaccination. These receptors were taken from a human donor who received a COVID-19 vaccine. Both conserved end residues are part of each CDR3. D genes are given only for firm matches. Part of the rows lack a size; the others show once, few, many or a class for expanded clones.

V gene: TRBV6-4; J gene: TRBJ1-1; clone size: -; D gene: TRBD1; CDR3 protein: CASSDSGRGYTEAFF; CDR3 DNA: TGTGCCAGCAGTGACTCGGGCAGGGGGTACACTGAAGCTTTCTTT
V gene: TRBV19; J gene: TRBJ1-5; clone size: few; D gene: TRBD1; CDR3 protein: CASNTGVQPQHF; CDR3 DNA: TGTGCCAGTAACACAGGGGTGCAGCCCCAGCATTTT
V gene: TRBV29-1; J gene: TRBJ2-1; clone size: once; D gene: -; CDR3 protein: CSVYKKVEGRNRNEQFF; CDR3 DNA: TGCAGCGTGTATAAGAAAGTGGAGGGTAGGAATCGCAATGAGCAGTTCTTC
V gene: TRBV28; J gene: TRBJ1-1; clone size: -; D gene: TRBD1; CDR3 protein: CASGWTGRNTEAFF; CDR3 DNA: TGTGCCAGCGGCTGGACAGGGCGTAACACTGAAGCTTTCTTT
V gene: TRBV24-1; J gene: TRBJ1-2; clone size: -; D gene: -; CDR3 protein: CATSEPGHGNYGYTF; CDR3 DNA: TGTGCCACCAGTGAACCGGGACACGGCAACTATGGCTACACCTTC
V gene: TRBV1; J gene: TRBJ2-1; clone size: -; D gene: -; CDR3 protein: CTSSHGGVGNEQFF; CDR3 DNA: TGCACCAGCAGCCATGGTGGGGTGGGCAATGAGCAGTTCTTC
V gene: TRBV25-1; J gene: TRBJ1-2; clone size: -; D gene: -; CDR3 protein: CASTGGYGYTF; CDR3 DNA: TGTGCCAGCACAGGCGGATATGGCTACACCTTC
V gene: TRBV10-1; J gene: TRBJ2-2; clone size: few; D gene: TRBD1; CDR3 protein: CASSPGQGANTGELFF; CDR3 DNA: TGCGCCAGTTCCCCAGGGCAGGGGGCCAACACCGGGGAGCTGTTTTTT
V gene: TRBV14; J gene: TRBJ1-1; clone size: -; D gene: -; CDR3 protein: CASRRTPGGF; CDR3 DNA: TGTGCCAGCAGACGAACACCCGGGGGCTTT
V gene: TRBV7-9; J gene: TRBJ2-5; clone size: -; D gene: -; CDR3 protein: CASSLDIRQETQYF; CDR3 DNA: TGTGCCAGCAGCTTGGACATAAGACAAGAGACCCAGTACTTC
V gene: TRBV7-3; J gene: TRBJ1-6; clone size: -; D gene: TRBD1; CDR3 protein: CASSLRQGTAPLHF; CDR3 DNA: TGTGCCAGCAGCCTTAGACAGGGGACGGCACCCCTCCACTTT
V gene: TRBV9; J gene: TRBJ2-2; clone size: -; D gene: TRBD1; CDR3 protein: CASSVGTGGVTGELFF; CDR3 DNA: TGTGCCAGCAGCGTAGGGACAGGGGGCGTTACCGGGGAGCTGTTTTTT
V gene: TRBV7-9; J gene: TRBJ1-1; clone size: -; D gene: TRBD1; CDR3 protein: CASSLGQGRKGTEAFF; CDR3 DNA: TGTGCCAGCAGCTTAGGACAGGGGCGGAAGGGAACTGAAGCTTTCTTT
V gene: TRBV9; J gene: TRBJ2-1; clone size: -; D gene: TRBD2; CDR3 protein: CASSGGLAGATGHEQFF; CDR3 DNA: TGTGCCAGCAGCGGAGGACTAGCGGGGGCCACGGGCCATGAGCAGTTCTTC
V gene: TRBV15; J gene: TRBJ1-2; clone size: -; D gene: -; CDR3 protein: CATSRDRRQYYGYTF; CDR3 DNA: TGTGCCACCAGCAGAGATAGGAGACAGTACTATGGCTACACCTTC
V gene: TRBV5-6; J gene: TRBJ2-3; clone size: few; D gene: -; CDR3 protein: CASSSTLTDTQYF; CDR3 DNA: TGTGCCAGCAGCTCCACCCTCACAGATACGCAGTATTTT
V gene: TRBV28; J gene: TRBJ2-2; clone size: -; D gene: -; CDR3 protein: CASSLSGLTGELFF; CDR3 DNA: TGTGCCAGCAGTTTGTCAGGACTCACCGGGGAGCTGTTTTTT
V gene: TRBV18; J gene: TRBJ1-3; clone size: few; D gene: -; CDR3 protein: CASSPQGLGNTIYF; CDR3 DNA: TGTGCCAGCTCACCCCAAGGCCTTGGAAACACCATATATTTT
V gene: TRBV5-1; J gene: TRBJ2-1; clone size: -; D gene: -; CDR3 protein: CASSEGAYNEQFF; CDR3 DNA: TGCGCCAGCAGCGAGGGGGCCTACAATGAGCAGTTCTTC
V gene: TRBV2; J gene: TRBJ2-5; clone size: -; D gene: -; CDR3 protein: CASSQQEYQETQYF; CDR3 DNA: TGTGCCAGCTCTCAACAAGAGTACCAAGAGACCCAGTACTTC
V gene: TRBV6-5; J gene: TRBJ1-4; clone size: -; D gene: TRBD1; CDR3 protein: CASCSSTGLNEKLFF; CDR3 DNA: TGTGCCAGCTGCTCATCGACAGGGTTAAATGAAAAACTGTTTTTT
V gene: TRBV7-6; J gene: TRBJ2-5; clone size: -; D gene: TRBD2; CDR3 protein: CASSPSGGGAQETQYF; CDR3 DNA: TGTGCCAGCAGCCCGTCTGGCGGGGGGGCCCAAGAGACCCAGTACTTC